These T cell receptor beta chains were read from a single sample in a study of blood T cell repertoires in COVID-19. Assay: immunoSEQ multiplex PCR; the TCRdb copy retains only in-frame clones and omits some. There are roughly 250,000 clones in the sample; around 82% occur only once, and 4% to 5% lies in the top ten. The sample taken for sequencing was peripheral blood. These receptors all come from a woman aged 65 to 85 with acute or convalescent COVID-19. CDR3s include the opening cysteine and the closing phenylalanine or tryptophan. A clone size is listed for some rows: how often the clone was seen (once, few, many), or a class if it is expanded.

length	V	J	size	CDR3
16	TRBV5-1	TRBJ2-6	-	CASSWTTGSGANVLTF
15	TRBV5-4	TRBJ1-6	-	CASSPGGGYNSPLHF
13	TRBV6-5	TRBJ1-1	-	CASTKGGLTEAFF
13	TRBV19	TRBJ1-1	-	CASSIDRGTEAFF
14	TRBV19	TRBJ1-6	-	CASSMNGGNSPLHF
15	TRBV5-1	TRBJ2-3	-	CASSAQGQGVDTQYF
15	TRBV7-9	TRBJ1-5	-	CASSFSWTGNQPQHF
13	TRBV3-1/TRBV3-2	TRBJ2-1	few	CASSQAGVSEQFF
16	TRBV28	TRBJ2-3	-	CASSPMTSGGTDTQYF
14	TRBV2	TRBJ1-1	-	CASSRQGMNTEAFF
15	TRBV5-1	TRBJ2-2	-	CASLLTGAPTGELFF
17	TRBV3-1/TRBV3-2	TRBJ1-4	-	CASSQDRGGANNEKLFF
13	TRBV30	TRBJ1-5	-	CAWSRQGDQPQHF
13	TRBV6-5	TRBJ1-5	few	CASRTGLNQPQHF
14	TRBV5-1	TRBJ1-4	-	CASSSDRSNEKLFF
14	TRBV28	TRBJ1-5	-	CASRGRGGNQPQHF
13	TRBV6-5	TRBJ2-7	-	CASRETGDYEQYF
13	TRBV3-1/TRBV3-2	TRBJ1-1	once	CASGGGKNTEAFF
17	TRBV15	TRBJ2-2	few	CATSREYGTGITGELFF
18	TRBV5-1	TRBJ2-5	-	CASSPPRPDRVSGETQYF
14	TRBV9	TRBJ1-3	-	CASSPQDFDRAIYF
14	TRBV11-2	TRBJ1-2	-	CASSAHPTGYGYTF
15	TRBV19	TRBJ1-3	-	CASSTGQGPGNTIYF
13	TRBV11-3	TRBJ2-1	once	CASSLGGAGEQFF
16	TRBV9	TRBJ1-2	-	CASSEGPGAQAVGYTF
15	TRBV3-1/TRBV3-2	TRBJ2-5	-	CASSRSGGRRETQYF
15	TRBV6-2/TRBV6-3	TRBJ1-3	-	CASSAPGGNGNTIYF
16	TRBV6-2/TRBV6-3	TRBJ2-3	-	CASSSLAGGFTDTQYF
14	TRBV5-1	TRBJ2-2	-	CASSLDGNTGELFF
15	TRBV28	TRBJ1-6	-	CASTPGQRTMSPLHF
13	TRBV18	TRBJ1-5	-	CASSSDREQPQHF
11	TRBV29-1	TRBJ2-7	-	CSVEIGYEQYF
14	TRBV5-1	TRBJ1-2	-	CASSPAGANYGYTF
15	TRBV5-1	TRBJ1-6	-	CASSWDRGRNSPLHF
12	TRBV12-5	TRBJ1-1	once	CASAPGDTEAFF
16	TRBV3-1/TRBV3-2	TRBJ2-4	-	CASSQGSPVDKNIQYF
14	TRBV19	TRBJ1-1	-	CASSIRGMDTEAFF
19	TRBV21-1	TRBJ1-1	few	CASSKILRRLPLMNTEAFF
15	TRBV6-5	TRBJ1-2	few	CASSYNTGFYYGYTF
15	TRBV5-1	TRBJ2-7	-	CASSLSAQGTYEQYF
13	TRBV11-3	TRBJ1-1	-	CASSFGADTEAFF
15	TRBV7-9	TRBJ2-3	-	CASSLRGQGIDTQYF
16	TRBV19	TRBJ1-4	few	CASSISVGQNNEKLFF
12	TRBV7-2	TRBJ2-5	-	CASSSTRVGQYF
15	TRBV18	TRBJ1-1	-	CASSPNSAGVGEAFF
17	TRBV13	TRBJ1-2	-	CASSYLPTGARSYGYTF
13	TRBV6-5	TRBJ2-1	-	CASSRDSYNEQFF